This T cell receptor beta chain was profiled in a study of shared clonotypes between healthy human individuals. This CDR3 spans 13 amino acids. The V gene lost 6 bases and the J gene lost 2 bases, with 8 bases spanning the gap. Germline CDR1 and CDR2: MDHEN and SYDVKM. TCRdb's table, derived via immunoSEQ multiplex PCR, lists solely in-frame clones and lacks some. The top ten hold 30% to 40% of the sample, which has roughly 700,000 clones, about 92% seen once. The TCR was taken from a man younger than 30 in good health. Some clones in this sample may be carry-over from other donors' samples. Material for sequencing was memory CD8+ T cells from PBMCs. The sample's subset: CD45RO+ cells pooled with CCR7-negative TemRA cells. The chain recombines TRBV28 with TRBJ1-3; D gene uncertain. For the CDR3, the DNA is TGTGCCAGCAGCCCTCGGGCTGGAAACACCATATATTTT. It translates to CASSPRAGNTIYF.